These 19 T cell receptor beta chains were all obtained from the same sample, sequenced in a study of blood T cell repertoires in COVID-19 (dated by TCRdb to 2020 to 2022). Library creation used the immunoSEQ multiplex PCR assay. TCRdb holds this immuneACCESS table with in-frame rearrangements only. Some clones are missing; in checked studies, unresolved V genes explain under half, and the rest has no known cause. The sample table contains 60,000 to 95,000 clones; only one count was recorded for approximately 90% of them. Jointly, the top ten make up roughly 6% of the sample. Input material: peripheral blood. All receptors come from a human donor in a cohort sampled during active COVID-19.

The DNA for the CDR3 is TGTGCCAGCAGTCACGGGACAGTCCCCTCCTACGAGCAGTACTTC. This sequence encodes CASSHGTVPSYEQYF. The genes are TRBV6-5 and TRBJ2-7; 7 nucleotides line up with TRBD1. V lost 5 bases to trimming and J lost 0 bases; unmatched junction nucleotides: 7. This CDR3 region has 15 residues. Germline CDR1 reads MNHEY; CDR2 reads SVGAGI.

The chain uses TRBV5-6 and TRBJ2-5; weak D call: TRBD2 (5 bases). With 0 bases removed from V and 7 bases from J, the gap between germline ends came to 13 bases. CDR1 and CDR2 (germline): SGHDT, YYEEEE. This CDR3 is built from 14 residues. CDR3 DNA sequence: TGTGCCAGCAGCTTGGGGGGTGTAAGCGGGACCCAGTACTTC. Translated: CASSLGGVSGTQYF.

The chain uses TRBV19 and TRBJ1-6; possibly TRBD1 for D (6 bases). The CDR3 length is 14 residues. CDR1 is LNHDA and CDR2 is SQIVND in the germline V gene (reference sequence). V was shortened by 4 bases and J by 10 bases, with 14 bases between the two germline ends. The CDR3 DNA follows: TGTGCCAGTAGTAGTCGGTCCCAGGGGTCACCCCTCCACTTT. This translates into CASSSRSQGSPLHF.

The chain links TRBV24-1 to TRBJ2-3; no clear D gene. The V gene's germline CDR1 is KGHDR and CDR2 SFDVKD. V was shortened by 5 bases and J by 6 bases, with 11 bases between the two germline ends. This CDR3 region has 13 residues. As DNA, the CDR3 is TGTGCCACCAGTGGAGGCAGATCGGATACGCAGTATTTT. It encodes CATSGGRSDTQYF.

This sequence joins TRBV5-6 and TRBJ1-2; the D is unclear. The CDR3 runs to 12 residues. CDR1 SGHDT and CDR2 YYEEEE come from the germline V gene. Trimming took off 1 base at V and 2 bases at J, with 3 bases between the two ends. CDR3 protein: CASSLPNYGYTF. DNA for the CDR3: TGTGCCAGCAGCTTGCCAAACTATGGCTACACCTTC. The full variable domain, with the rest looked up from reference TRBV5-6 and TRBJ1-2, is DAGVTQSPTHLIKTRGQQVTLRCSPKSGHDTVSWYQQALGQGPQFIFQYYEEEERQRGNFPDRFSGHQFPNYSSELNVNALLLGDSALYLCASSLPNYGYTFGSGTRLTVV.

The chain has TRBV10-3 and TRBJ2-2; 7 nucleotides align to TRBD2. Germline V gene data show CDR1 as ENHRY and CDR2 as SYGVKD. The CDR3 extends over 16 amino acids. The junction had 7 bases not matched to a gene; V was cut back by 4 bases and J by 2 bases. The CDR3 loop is CAISGQGGLNTGELFF. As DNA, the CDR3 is TGTGCCATCAGTGGCCAGGGAGGGCTTAACACCGGGGAGCTGTTTTTT.

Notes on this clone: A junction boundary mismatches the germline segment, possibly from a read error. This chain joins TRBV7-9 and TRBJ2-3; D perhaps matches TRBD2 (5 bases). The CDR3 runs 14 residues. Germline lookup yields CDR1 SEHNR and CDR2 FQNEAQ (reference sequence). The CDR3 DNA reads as TGTGCCAGCAGTTTAGGACTTGAAACAGATACGCAGTATTTT. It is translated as CASSLGLETDTQYF.

The DNA of the CDR3 is TGTGCCAGCAGCTTAAGCGGGGGGGTCGAGCAGTACTTC. Translating it yields CASSLSGGVEQYF. The chain combines TRBV7-3 with TRBJ2-7; 9 nucleotides agree with TRBD2. The V gene's germline CDR1 is SGHTA and CDR2 FQGTGA. This CDR3 is 13 amino acids long. V trimming: 1 base; J trimming: 6 bases; junction bases outside the gene matches: 1.

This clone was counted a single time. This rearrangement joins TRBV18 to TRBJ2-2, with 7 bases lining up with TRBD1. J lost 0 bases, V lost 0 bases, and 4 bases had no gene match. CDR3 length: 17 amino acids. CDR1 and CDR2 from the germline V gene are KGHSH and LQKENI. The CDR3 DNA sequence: TGTGCCAGCTCACCACCTGGACAGGTCGCGAACACCGGGGAGCTGTTTTTT. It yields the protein CASSPPGQVANTGELFF.

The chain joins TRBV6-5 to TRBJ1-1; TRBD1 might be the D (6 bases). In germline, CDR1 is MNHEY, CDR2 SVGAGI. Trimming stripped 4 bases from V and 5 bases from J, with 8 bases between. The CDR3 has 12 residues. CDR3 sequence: CASSSQGTEAFF. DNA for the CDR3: TGTGCCAGCAGTTCGCAGGGGACTGAAGCTTTCTTT.

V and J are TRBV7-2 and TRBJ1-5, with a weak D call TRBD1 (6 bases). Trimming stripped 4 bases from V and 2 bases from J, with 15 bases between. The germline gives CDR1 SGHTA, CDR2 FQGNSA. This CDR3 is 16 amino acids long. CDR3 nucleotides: TGTGCCAGCAGCTCACAGGGATATAGTGGCAATCAGCCCCAGCATTTT. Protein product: CASSSQGYSGNQPQHF.

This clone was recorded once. DNA of the CDR3: TGTGCCAGCAGCTTAAGGGGGAAGGACTATGGCTACACCTTC. It specifies CASSLRGKDYGYTF. This chain connects TRBV5-4 to TRBJ1-2; TRBD1 might be the D (6 bases). The V gene lost 2 bases and the J gene lost 3 bases, with 11 bases spanning the gap. The CDR3 spans 14 residues. Germline lookup yields CDR1 SGHNT and CDR2 YYREEE (reference sequence).

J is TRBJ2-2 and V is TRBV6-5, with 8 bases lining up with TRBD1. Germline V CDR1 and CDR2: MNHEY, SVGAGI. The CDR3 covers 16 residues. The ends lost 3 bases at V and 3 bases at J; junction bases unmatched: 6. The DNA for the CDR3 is TGTGCCAGCAGTTATATCGGGACAGGAGACACCGGGGAGCTGTTTTTT. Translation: CASSYIGTGDTGELFF.

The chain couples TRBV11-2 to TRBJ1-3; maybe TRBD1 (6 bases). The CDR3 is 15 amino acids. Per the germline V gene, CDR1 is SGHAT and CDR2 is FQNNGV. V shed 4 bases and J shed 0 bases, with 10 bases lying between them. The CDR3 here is CASSSIQGSGNTIYF. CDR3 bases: TGTGCCAGCAGCTCCATACAGGGCTCTGGAAACACCATATATTTT.

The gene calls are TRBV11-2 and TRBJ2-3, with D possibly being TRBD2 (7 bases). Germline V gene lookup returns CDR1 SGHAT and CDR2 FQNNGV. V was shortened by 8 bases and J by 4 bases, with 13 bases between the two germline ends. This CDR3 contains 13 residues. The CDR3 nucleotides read TGTGCCAGCGGACTAGGGGGTTCAGATACGCAGTATTTT. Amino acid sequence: CASGLGGSDTQYF.

CDR3 sequence (DNA): TGTGCCAGTAGGGGACAGCACGCGAACACCGGGGAGCTGTTTTTT. Translating it yields CASRGQHANTGELFF. V gene TRBV19 combines with J gene TRBJ2-2, with 7 bases that match TRBD1. Trimming removed 6 bases from V and 0 bases from J; junction bases left unmatched: 4. Germline V gene lookup returns CDR1 LNHDA and CDR2 SQIVND (reference sequence). The CDR3 loop spans 15 amino acids.

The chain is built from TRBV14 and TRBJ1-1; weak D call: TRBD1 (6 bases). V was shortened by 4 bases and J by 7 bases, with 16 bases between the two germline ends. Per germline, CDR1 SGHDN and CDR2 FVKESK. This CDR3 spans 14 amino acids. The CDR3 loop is CASSLLQGGGEAFF. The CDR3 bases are TGTGCCAGCAGCCTATTACAGGGTGGAGGTGAAGCTTTCTTT. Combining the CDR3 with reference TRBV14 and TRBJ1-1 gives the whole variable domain EAGVTQFPSHSVIEKGQTVTLRCDPISGHDNLYWYRRVMGKEIKFLLHFVKESKQDESGMPNNRFLAERTGGTYSTLKVQPAELEDSGVYFCASSLLQGGGEAFFGQGTRLTVV.

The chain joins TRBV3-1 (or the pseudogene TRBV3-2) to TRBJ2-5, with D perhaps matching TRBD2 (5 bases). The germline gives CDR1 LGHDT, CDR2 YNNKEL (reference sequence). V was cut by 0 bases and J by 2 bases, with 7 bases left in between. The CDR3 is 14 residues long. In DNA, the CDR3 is TGTGCCAGCAGCCAAGAGGACTCGCAAGAGACCCAGTACTTC. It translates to CASSQEDSQETQYF.

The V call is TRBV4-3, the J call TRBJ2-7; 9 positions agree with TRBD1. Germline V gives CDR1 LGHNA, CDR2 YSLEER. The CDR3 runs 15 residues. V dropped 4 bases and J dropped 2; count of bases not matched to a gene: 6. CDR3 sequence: CASSPHRDRAYEQYF. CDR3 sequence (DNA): TGCGCCAGCAGCCCACATCGGGACAGGGCCTACGAGCAGTACTTC.